The 8 T cell receptor beta chains reported below all come from one sample, sequenced in a study of cytomegalovirus exposure and HLA in healthy donors. Primers for the PCR totalled 60 Vbeta and 13 Jbeta. Some clones are missing from TCRdb's copy, which holds only in-frame ones; the method was immunoSEQ multiplex PCR. This repertoire shows about 150,000 clones, over 75% found once; its top ten account for around 5%. The material sequenced was PBMCs. These receptors were taken from a man aged 30 to 45 in good health.

The rearrangement uses TRBV5-1 and TRBJ2-5, with a tentative D call TRBD2 (7 bases). From germline, CDR1 is SGHRS and CDR2 YFSETQ. The CDR3 is made up of 15 amino acids. Trimming took off 6 bases at V and 3 bases at J, with 18 bases between the two ends. The CDR3 is CASIRGGGEEETQYF. The CDR3 DNA is TGCGCCAGCATTAGAGGGGGGGGAGAGGAAGAGACCCAGTACTTC.

This sequence joins TRBV5-1 and TRBJ2-4, with 8 bases matching TRBD2. Per germline, CDR1 SGHRS and CDR2 YFSETQ. This CDR3 has 16 residues. Trimming took 0 bases from V and 10 from J; bases not matched to a gene: 12. The CDR3 reads CASSLAPGGPEGIQYF. In nucleotides, the CDR3 is TGCGCCAGCAGCTTGGCCCCGGGAGGGCCAGAAGGGATTCAGTACTTC.

The chain is built from TRBV19 and TRBJ2-1; 14 bases line up with TRBD2. The V segment lost 6 bases and the J segment 0 bases; nucleotides outside the gene matches: 4. The CDR3 runs 17 residues. Germline assignment: CDR1 LNHDA and CDR2 SQIVND (reference sequence). CDR3 nucleotide sequence: TGTGCCAGTAGGGGACTAGCGGGAGTAAGCTCCTACAATGAGCAGTTCTTC. Its translation: CASRGLAGVSSYNEQFF.

On this clone itself: The junction differs from germline at one of its ends, possibly a read error. The CDR3 region is CSSSTILAGGEETQYF. CDR3 DNA: TGTTCCAGCAGCACAATCTTAGCGGGAGGGGAAGAGACCCAGTACTTC. The V and J genes are TRBV7-9 and TRBJ2-5; 11 bases map to TRBD2. The V gene's germline CDR1 is SEHNR and CDR2 FQNEAQ (reference sequence). The CDR3 spans 16 residues.

The gene calls are TRBV4-1 and TRBJ2-2; D perhaps matches TRBD2 (5 bases). This CDR3 is 17 amino acids long. The V and J ends lost 4 bases and 4 bases respectively, with 19 bases between them. CDR1 MGHRA and CDR2 YSYEKL come from the germline V gene. The CDR3 DNA follows: TGCGCCAGCAGCCGCCCCCCGGGGAGTGGTTTCACCGGGGAGCTGTTTTTT. It codes for CASSRPPGSGFTGELFF.

V and J are TRBV5-4 and TRBJ1-2; perhaps TRBD1 as D (5 bases). Between the trimmed V and J ends, which lost 0 bases and 2 bases, there was a span of 5 bases. This CDR3 has 13 residues. Germline V gene data show CDR1 as SGHNT and CDR2 as YYREEE (reference sequence). The CDR3 DNA sequence: TGTGCCAGCAGCTTGGGACAGAACTATGGCTACACCTTC. Translated: CASSLGQNYGYTF.

The chain uses TRBV7-2 and TRBJ1-1; the D is unclear. There are 14 residues in the CDR3. V was clipped by 3 bases and J by 8 bases, with 16 bases between them. Per the germline V gene, CDR1 is SGHTA and CDR2 is FQGNSA. The CDR3 is CASSLMGLSPEAFF. CDR3 nucleotides: TGTGCCAGCAGCTTGATGGGCCTATCCCCAGAAGCTTTCTTT.

This clone was found a few times. The V gene is TRBV7-2, the J gene TRBJ2-7; maybe TRBD2 (6 bases). CDR3 size: 14 residues. With 5 bases removed from V and 3 bases from J, the gap between germline ends came to 14 bases. The germline V gene has CDR1 SGHTA and CDR2 FQGNSA. The CDR3 spells CASSLGGAIYEQYF. The CDR3 DNA reads as TGTGCCAGCAGCCTGGGCGGGGCGATCTACGAGCAGTACTTC.